Below are 20 T cell receptor beta chains sequenced from a single sample in a study of cytomegalovirus exposure and HLA in healthy donors. 13 Jbeta primers and 60 Vbeta primers were used for the PCR. Clones were sequenced by immunoSEQ multiplex PCR, and TCRdb holds only the in-frame ones, with some missing. The sample yields roughly 36,000 clones, 70% to 75% seen once. The specimen was PBMCs. Receptors originate from a man under 40 in good health and CMV-seronegative.

CDR3 nucleotides: TGTGCCAGTAGTATAGTTCGGGGAGGGGAGTACGAGCAGTACTTC. Its protein product is CASSIVRGGEYEQYF. The rearrangement links TRBV19 to TRBJ2-7; 7 nucleotides line up with TRBD2. CDR3 length: 15 amino acids. CDR1 is LNHDA and CDR2 is SQIVND in the germline V gene (reference sequence). V shed 1 base and J 4 bases; nucleotides not matched to a gene: 7.

The chain carries TRBV4-2 and TRBJ1-2, with D maybe TRBD1 (6 bases). V lost 2 bases and J lost 0, with 10 bases in between. CDR3 length: 15 residues. The germline V gene has CDR1 LGHNA and CDR2 YNFKEQ. The CDR3 coding sequence is TGTGCCAGCAGCCAACCCGACAGGCCTAACTATGGCTACACCTTC. It specifies CASSQPDRPNYGYTF.

The CDR3: CASSLGPSWADTQYF. The CDR3 DNA reads TGTGCCAGCAGCTTAGGCCCTAGCTGGGCAGATACGCAGTATTTT. The V gene is TRBV7-6, the J gene TRBJ2-3, with a weak D call TRBD2 (5 bases). Germline V gene lookup returns CDR1 SGHVS and CDR2 FNYEAQ. Trimming stripped 1 base from V and 4 bases from J, with 12 bases between. The CDR3 has 15 residues.

The rearrangement joins TRBV28 to TRBJ2-2; D is unclear. The CDR3 totals 14 residues. Trimming left V 2 bases short and J 1 base short, with 5 bases between. In germline, CDR1 is MDHEN, CDR2 SYDVKM. In nucleotides, the CDR3 is TGTGCCAGCAGTTTAATACAGAACACCGGGGAGCTGTTTTTT. Residues: CASSLIQNTGELFF. The full variable domain, rest sourced from reference TRBV28 and TRBJ2-2, is DVKVTQSSRYLVKRTGEKVFLECVQDMDHENMFWYRQDPGLGLRLIYFSYDVKMKEKGDIPEGYSVSREKKERFSLILESASTNQTSMYLCASSLIQNTGELFFGEGSRLTVL.

The rearrangement uses TRBV2 and TRBJ2-3, with 8 bases lining up with TRBD2. Germline V gives CDR1 SNHLY, CDR2 FYNNEI. Germline trimming cut 4 bases from V and 3 bases from J; bases unmatched to any gene: 6. This CDR3 has 15 amino acids. CDR3 nucleotide sequence: TGTGCCAGCAGTGCCGGGCGGGGGGTAACAGATACGCAGTATTTT. Protein: CASSAGRGVTDTQYF.

This clone has a handful of counts. The chain carries TRBV2 and TRBJ1-5; the D gene is possibly TRBD1 (6 bases). The germline V gene encodes CDR1 SNHLY and CDR2 FYNNEI. Trimming removed 6 bases at V and 1 base at J, with 13 bases between. The length of the CDR3 is 15 residues. The CDR3 spells CASRNRVVSNQPQHF. CDR3 coding DNA: TGTGCCAGCAGGAACAGGGTAGTGAGCAATCAGCCCCAGCATTTT.

This clone was counted once. V usage is TRBV5-5 and J usage is TRBJ1-4; 8 nucleotides match TRBD1. J was trimmed by 2 bases and V by 7 bases; bases with no gene match: 4. The CDR3 runs to 14 residues. From germline, CDR1 is SGHKS and CDR2 YYEKEE (reference sequence). The CDR3 sequence is CASERTGTNEKLFF. DNA of the CDR3: TGTGCCAGCGAGAGGACAGGGACTAATGAAAAACTGTTTTTT.

This clone was recorded a few times. The chain recombines TRBV30 with TRBJ2-7, with TRBD2 matching 10 bases. The germline gives CDR1 GTSNPN, CDR2 SVGIG (reference sequence). The CDR3 runs 14 residues. Germline trimming cut 0 bases from V and 3 bases from J; bases unmatched to any gene: 2. The CDR3 loop is CAWSVGLAVYEQYF. CDR3 DNA sequence: TGTGCCTGGAGTGTAGGACTAGCGGTCTACGAGCAGTACTTC.

The CDR3 region has the DNA TGTGCCAGCAGCCACGGGACAGGGGGTCAATACAATGAGCAGTTCTTC. It specifies CASSHGTGGQYNEQFF. The chain has TRBV7-2 and TRBJ2-1; TRBD1 aligns across 11 bases. The CDR3 sequence is 16 residues long. J was trimmed by 4 bases and V by 5 bases; bases with no gene match: 7. Germline V lookup: CDR1 SGHTA, CDR2 FQGNSA.

The rearrangement links TRBV19 to TRBJ2-1, with TRBD2 identical over 10 bases. In germline, CDR1 is LNHDA, CDR2 SQIVND (reference sequence). The CDR3 spans 16 residues. V lost 7 bases, J lost 7 bases, and 13 bases stayed unmatched. The CDR3 region has the DNA TGTGCCAGTACTCTGGGAGTTAGGACTAGCGGTAATGAGCAGTTCTTC. It encodes CASTLGVRTSGNEQFF.

V and J are TRBV27 and TRBJ2-7; 8 positions match TRBD1. This CDR3 spans 13 amino acids. V lost 3 bases to trimming and J lost 6 bases; unmatched junction nucleotides: 4. In germline, CDR1 is MNHEY, CDR2 SMNVEV (reference sequence). The CDR3 nucleotides read TGTGCCAGCAGTTTCTCAGGGGGCCTCGAGCAGTACTTC. Its protein is CASSFSGGLEQYF.

V usage is TRBV7-9 and J usage is TRBJ1-1; D is undetermined. This CDR3 is built from 13 residues. The V gene's germline CDR1 is SEHNR and CDR2 FQNEAQ (reference sequence). Trimming pared 5 bases from V and 0 bases from J, leaving 7 bases between. The CDR3 sequence is CASSMQLNTEAFF. CDR3 bases: TGTGCCAGCAGCATGCAGTTGAACACTGAAGCTTTCTTT.

The genes are TRBV6-5 and TRBJ2-2; D uncertain. Germline loops: CDR1 MNHEY, CDR2 SVGAGI. The CDR3 totals 13 residues. The ends were cut back, 7 bases at V and 0 bases at J, with 6 bases in the middle. CDR3 DNA: TGTGCCAGCATCTCCCCGAACACCGGGGAGCTGTTTTTT. It specifies CASISPNTGELFF.

This rearrangement joins TRBV19 to TRBJ1-5; no definite D call. From germline, CDR1 is LNHDA and CDR2 SQIVND (reference sequence). The CDR3 sequence is 17 residues long. V shed 3 bases and J shed 1 base, with 16 bases lying between them. In nucleotides, the CDR3 is TGTGCCAGTAGTATCGACGGGTTTTCTGCCAGCAATCAGCCCCAGCATTTT. Its translation: CASSIDGFSASNQPQHF.

This clone was counted between two and nine times. The V gene is TRBV15, the J gene TRBJ2-7, with 12 bases fitting TRBD1. The V segment lost 0 bases and the J segment 4 bases; nucleotides outside the gene matches: 4. The germline V gene encodes CDR1 LNHNV and CDR2 YYDKDF (reference sequence). The length of the CDR3 is 16 residues. The CDR3 DNA is TGTGCCACCAGCAGAGAGAGGGGACAGGGGGCATACGAGCAGTACTTC. This codes for CATSRERGQGAYEQYF. Together with reference TRBV15 and TRBJ2-7, the CDR3 gives the full variable domain: DAMVIQNPRYQVTQFGKPVTLSCSQTLNHNVMYWYQQKSSQAPKLLFHYYDKDFNNEADTPDNFQSRRPNTSFCFLDIRSPGLGDTAMYLCATSRERGQGAYEQYFGPGTRLTVT.

The chain is built from TRBV9 and TRBJ1-2; TRBD1 is a possible D gene (6 bases). Trimming took 4 bases from V and 1 from J, leaving 14 bases between them. In germline, CDR1 is SGDLS, CDR2 YYNGEE. The CDR3 is made up of 15 amino acids. The CDR3 bases are TGTGCCAGCAGCACACCCGGGACAAATAACTATGGCTACACCTTC. It specifies CASSTPGTNNYGYTF.

The chain combines TRBV5-1 with TRBJ2-2; TRBD1 agrees at 10 bases. V lost 6 bases and J lost 4; bases outside the gene matches: 9. Looked up from germline, CDR1 is SGHRS and CDR2 is YFSETQ. The CDR3 totals 16 residues. The CDR3 bases are TGCGCCAGCACTTTGAAGGGGGACAGGGGCACCGGGGAGCTGTTTTTT. As protein: CASTLKGDRGTGELFF.

A single count supports this clone. This rearrangement joins TRBV25-1 to TRBJ2-5; possible D gene TRBD2, 6 bases. The J call may not be correct, given that the DNA end is closer to TRBJ2-7. Germline loops: CDR1 MGHDK, CDR2 SYGVNS. The CDR3 extends over 17 amino acids. The CDR3 spells CASSEFGSGVEGNEQYF. The CDR3 DNA follows: TGTGCCAGCAGTGAATTTGGATCGGGAGTTGAGGGAAACGAGCAGTACTTC.

This chain joins TRBV21-1 and TRBJ2-2; the tabulated D call, TRBD2, remains unverified against the DNA. TRBV21-1 represents a pseudogene. The CDR3 covers 18 residues. DNA of the CDR3: TGTGCCAGCAGCATTACGAAGGCGGCAAGCGATGGCACCGGGGAGCTGTTTTTT. Its protein product is CASSITKAASDGTGELFF.

This chain links TRBV5-1 with TRBJ2-1, with D possibly being TRBD2 (6 bases). Trimming stripped 3 bases from V and 10 bases from J, with 14 bases between. Per the germline V gene, CDR1 is SGHRS and CDR2 is YFSETQ. The CDR3 is made up of 13 amino acids. Here the CDR3 reads CASSYSSSVEQFF. The DNA for the CDR3 is TGCGCCAGCAGCTACTCCTCTAGCGTGGAGCAGTTCTTC.